These 16 T cell receptor beta chains share one sample of origin, sequenced in a study of shared clonotypes between healthy human individuals. The protocol was immunoSEQ multiplex PCR, while the TCRdb copy is restricted to in-frame clones and leaves out a portion. The profile shows about 2.1 million clones, about 94% of them singletons. Naivety among CD8 cells was defined by CD45RO negativity and positive CCR7 selection, thereby excluding terminally differentiated effector memory CD45RA+ cells. The sequencing sample was made of naive CD8+ T cells from PBMCs. Receptors originate from a man in his late teens or twenties in good health. Some clones in this sample may be carry-over from other donors' samples.

In regard to this clone: The same CDR3 also results from other DNA sequences found in this sample. The rearrangement joins TRBV6-5 to TRBJ1-2; the D gene is possibly TRBD1 (5 bases). Germline V lookup: CDR1 MNHEY, CDR2 SVGAGI. This CDR3 is 14 amino acids long. V lost 2 bases and J lost 4, with 11 bases in between. The CDR3: CASSYGQGGYGYTF. DNA of the CDR3: TGTGCCAGCAGTTACGGGCAGGGCGGCTATGGCTACACCTTC.

The J gene is TRBJ1-5, the V gene TRBV27; tentatively, D is TRBD1 (5 bases). The V gene's germline CDR1 is MNHEY and CDR2 SMNVEV (reference sequence). The CDR3 is made up of 15 amino acids. With 5 bases removed from V and 0 bases from J, the gap between germline ends came to 11 bases. The DNA of the CDR3 is TGTGCCAGCAGTCCCCGAGGGGCTAGCAATCAGCCCCAGCATTTT. This translates into CASSPRGASNQPQHF.

This chain uses TRBV28 with TRBJ2-7; D gene unclear. The germline gives CDR1 MDHEN, CDR2 SYDVKM. Deletions cut 2 bases from V and 3 bases from J, with 8 bases between. The CDR3 loop spans 13 amino acids. The CDR3 protein is CASSLRPDYEQYF. CDR3 coding DNA: TGTGCCAGCAGTTTACGCCCCGACTACGAGCAGTACTTC. The full variable domain, in which reference TRBV28 and TRBJ2-7 provide the parts outside the CDR3, is DVKVTQSSRYLVKRTGEKVFLECVQDMDHENMFWYRQDPGLGLRLIYFSYDVKMKEKGDIPEGYSVSREKKERFSLILESASTNQTSMYLCASSLRPDYEQYFGPGTRLTVT.

In this sample, this clone turned up once. The rearrangement joins TRBV5-4 to TRBJ2-7, with TRBD2 matching over 13 bases. The CDR3 sequence is 16 residues long. Trimming took 4 bases from V and 3 from J; bases not matched to a gene: 7. Germline V gene lookup returns CDR1 SGHNT and CDR2 YYREEE (reference sequence). Here the CDR3 DNA reads TGTGCCAGCAGCGTAGGGACTAGCGGGACTGGCTACGAGCAGTACTTC. Protein sequence: CASSVGTSGTGYEQYF.

The CDR3 DNA reads TGCGCCAGCAGCCAGCTCGACCCCGGCAGGGATGATTGGAATGAGCAGTTCTTC. Translated: CASSQLDPGRDDWNEQFF. The rearrangement joins TRBV4-1 to TRBJ2-1, with D perhaps matching TRBD1 (5 bases). Per the germline V gene, CDR1 is MGHRA and CDR2 is YSYEKL. V lost 3 bases and J 7 bases, leaving 25 bases between the germline ends. This CDR3 is built from 18 residues.

The chain joins TRBV5-1 to TRBJ2-1; 10 bases match TRBD2. The J segment lost 3 bases and the V segment lost 0 bases, leaving 9 bases of the junction unmatched. Germline CDR1 SGHRS, CDR2 YFSETQ. This CDR3 region has 18 residues. CDR3: CASSLGLAGVFNYNEQFF. Written as DNA, the CDR3 is TGCGCCAGCAGCTTGGGGCTAGCGGGAGTGTTTAACTACAATGAGCAGTTCTTC.

V gene TRBV30 combines with J gene TRBJ2-2; TRBD1 agrees at 8 bases. The germline CDR1 and CDR2 sequences are GTSNPN and SVGIG (reference sequence). The CDR3 consists of 15 residues. V was clipped by 0 bases and J by 6 bases; unmatched bases: 6. CDR3: CAWSVTGDPSGELFF. As DNA, the CDR3 is TGTGCCTGGAGTGTGACAGGGGACCCGTCCGGGGAGCTGTTTTTT.

The genes are TRBV11-2 and TRBJ2-3; D is tentatively TRBD1 or TRBD2 (5 bases each). Per germline, CDR1 SGHAT and CDR2 FQNNGV. This CDR3 spans 12 amino acids. V was shortened by 3 bases and J by 9 bases, with 10 bases between the two germline ends. The CDR3 DNA reads TGTGCCAGCAGCTTTGGCCGGGACACGCAGTATTTT. Its protein product is CASSFGRDTQYF.

The genes are TRBV9 and TRBJ2-1, with 8 bases matching TRBD2. In germline, CDR1 is SGDLS, CDR2 YYNGEE. V shed 0 bases, J shed 6 bases, and the junction held 8 bases outside the gene matches. The CDR3 contains 16 residues. The CDR3 sequence: CASSVVQREFINEQFF. CDR3 nucleotides: TGTGCCAGCAGCGTAGTTCAGCGGGAGTTCATCAATGAGCAGTTCTTC.

This clone occurred once. The CDR3 loop reads CAWRQAGVLEQYF. The CDR3 DNA sequence: TGTGCCTGGAGACAAGCGGGAGTACTCGAGCAGTACTTC. The chain recombines TRBV30 with TRBJ2-7; TRBD2 matches at 8 bases. The CDR3 covers 13 residues. CDR1 and CDR2 from the germline V gene are GTSNPN and SVGIG (reference sequence). Unmatched junction bases numbered 7, after V lost 3 bases and J lost 6 bases.

Only a few counts were recorded for this clone. This sample includes further DNA sequences coding for the same CDR3. The rearrangement uses TRBV30 and TRBJ1-1; 8 bases fit TRBD1. The V segment lost 2 bases and the J segment 4 bases; nucleotides outside the gene matches: 3. This CDR3 region has 13 residues. CDR1 GTSNPN and CDR2 SVGIG come from the germline V gene (reference sequence). CDR3 DNA sequence: TGTGCCTGGAGTACTACAGGGGGCACTGAAGCTTTCTTT. Its protein is CAWSTTGGTEAFF.

V gene TRBV27 combines with J gene TRBJ2-7; TRBD1 matches at 7 bases. The germline V gene encodes CDR1 MNHEY and CDR2 SMNVEV (reference sequence). With V trimmed by 3 bases and J by 3 bases, 11 bases remained unmatched. CDR3 length: 16 residues. The CDR3 here is CASSFSAGGFYYEQYF. Written as DNA, the CDR3 is TGTGCCAGCAGTTTCTCGGCAGGGGGATTTTACTACGAGCAGTACTTC.

V is TRBV19 and J is TRBJ2-7; 8 bases agree with TRBD1. With V trimmed by 6 bases and J by 4 bases, 8 bases remained unmatched. This CDR3 comprises 14 residues. Per the germline V gene, CDR1 is LNHDA and CDR2 is SQIVND (reference sequence). DNA for the CDR3: TGTGCCAGTAGACGGACAGGGTATCCGTACGAGCAGTACTTC. It codes for CASRRTGYPYEQYF.

The V and J genes are TRBV9 and TRBJ2-1; possibly TRBD1 or TRBD2 for D (5 bases each). Germline CDR1 reads SGDLS; CDR2 reads YYNGEE. The CDR3 consists of 17 residues. V dropped 0 bases and J dropped 0 bases, with 13 bases sitting between them. CDR3 sequence: CASSVDGGSHSYNEQFF. The CDR3 DNA sequence: TGTGCCAGCAGCGTAGATGGGGGATCCCACTCCTACAATGAGCAGTTCTTC. Supplemented by reference TRBV9 and TRBJ2-1, the full variable domain reads DSGVTQTPKHLITATGQRVTLRCSPRSGDLSVYWYQQSLDQGLQFLIQYYNGEERAKGNILERFSAQQFPDLHSELNLSSLELGDSALYFCASSVDGGSHSYNEQFFGPGTRLTVL.

The rearrangement uses TRBV6-1 and TRBJ2-7, with D maybe TRBD2 (5 bases). Deletions cut 6 bases from V and 2 bases from J, with 11 bases between. Germline V CDR1 and CDR2: MNHNS, SASEGT. This CDR3 is built from 13 residues. As DNA, the CDR3 is TGTGCCAGCAGCGCAAGCGGACCCTACGAGCAGTACTTC. Its protein is CASSASGPYEQYF.

This clone was seen once. The sample carries other DNA sequences with the same CDR3. The J gene is TRBJ2-5, the V gene TRBV6-5; D gene ambiguous. Germline CDR1 MNHEY, CDR2 SVGAGI. The ends were cut back, 0 bases at V and 5 bases at J, with 4 bases in the middle. The CDR3 runs to 12 residues. The chain's CDR3 is CASSYSSETQYF. The CDR3 nucleotides are TGTGCCAGCAGTTACTCCTCGGAGACCCAGTACTTC.